This T cell receptor beta chain was retrieved from a study of blood T cell repertoires in COVID-19. Overall study: T cells, B-cell-depleted T cells, or PBMCs supplied cDNA or gDNA.

Assay: immunoSEQ multiplex PCR; the TCRdb copy retains only in-frame clones and omits some. The table lists roughly 300,000 clones, around 87% of them singletons. CDR3 length: 16 residues. The V gene end was trimmed by 3 bases and the J gene end by 8 bases; junction bases not matched to a gene: 12. CDR1 and CDR2 from the germline V gene are MNHEY and SVGAGI. V gene TRBV6-5 combines with J gene TRBJ1-4, with 7 bases lining up with TRBD1. The source of this sequence is a woman aged 40 to 55 who had recovered from COVID-19. Material: peripheral blood. The CDR3 sequence: CASSYGSRTGAEKLFF. CDR3 in DNA: TGTGCCAGCAGTTATGGGTCTAGAACAGGGGCGGAAAAACTGTTTTTT.